Listed below are T cell receptor beta chains from one sample, sequenced in a study of siplizumab effects on memory and regulatory T cells. Sequenced by immunoSEQ multiplex PCR; TCRdb stores in-frame clones only, minus some. This sample yields about 52,000 clones, of which less than 98% are seen a single time; around 0.6% belongs to the top ten. The sequencing sample was made of naive CD4+ T cells sorted from blood. These receptors all come from a human donor in good health. Both conserved end residues are part of each CDR3. A D gene is named only where the DNA matches it firmly. Where a row states a size, it is once, few, many or the class of an expanded clone; other rows omit it.

TRBJ2-3	NA	NA	TRBV5-1	TGCGCCAGCAGCTTGACAGGGTTCACAGATACGCAGTATTTT	CASSLTGFTDTQYF
TRBJ2-3	NA	NA	TRBV5-4	TGTGCCAGCAGCTTGGGTCTAGACACAGATACGCAGTATTTT	CASSLGLDTDTQYF
TRBJ1-3	NA	NA	TRBV4-1	TGCGTCAGCAGCCAAGAACGGGGGAAATCTGGAAACACCATATATTTT	CVSSQERGKSGNTIYF
TRBJ1-4	NA	NA	TRBV18	TGTGCCAGCTCACCCCAGTACGGGGGGCGCGCTGAAAAACTGTTTTTT	CASSPQYGGRAEKLFF
TRBJ2-7	NA	NA	TRBV6-6	TGTGCCAGCAGGGGCCTAGCCCGGAACCCCTACGAGCAGTACTTC	CASRGLARNPYEQYF
TRBJ2-1	NA	NA	TRBV18	TGTGCCAGCTCAGTAACTAGGGGGAGGCGGGATAGCTCCTACAATGAGCAGTTCTTC	CASSVTRGRRDSSYNEQFF
TRBJ2-7	TRBD1	NA	TRBV7-9	TGTGCCAGCAGCTCCTCCGGGACAGACTACGAGCAGTACTTC	CASSSSGTDYEQYF
TRBJ2-7	NA	NA	TRBV5-1	TGCGCCAGCAGCGAACCTAGCGACGTATACGAGCAGTACTTC	CASSEPSDVYEQYF
TRBJ2-5	NA	NA	TRBV10-3	TGTGCCACACAGGGGAGGCAAGAGACCCAGTACTTC	CATQGRQETQYF
TRBJ2-7	NA	NA	TRBV30	TGTGCCTGGAGTGTAAATCCCTACGAGCAGTACTTC	CAWSVNPYEQYF
TRBJ2-7	NA	once	TRBV4-3	TGCGCCAGCAGCCAAGATAGGGGTGGTAGCGGCTCCTACGAGCAGTACTTC	CASSQDRGGSGSYEQYF
TRBJ2-7	NA	once	TRBV14	TGTGCCAGCAGCCAAGAGACGGCGCGGCAGTACTTC	CASSQETARQYF
TRBJ2-7	TRBD1	once	TRBV7-6	TGTGCCAGCAGCCAAGGACAGGTTTTGGTGGATAGCCACGAGCAGTACTTC	CASSQGQVLVDSHEQYF
TRBJ1-1	TRBD1	NA	TRBV19	TGTGCCAGTAGTCGGCCTTCAGGGGGGAAGACTGAAGCTTTCTTT	CASSRPSGGKTEAFF
TRBJ1-2	NA	once	TRBV6-1	TGTGCCACCTCACCCGGGACAAGCTATGGCTACACCTTC	CATSPGTSYGYTF
TRBJ1-2	NA	NA	TRBV5-1	TGCGCCAGCAGCTTGGACTCGCTATTCGGCTACACCTTC	CASSLDSLFGYTF
TRBJ1-1	TRBD1	NA	TRBV23-1	TGCGCCAGGGGGGGACAGTCAAACACTGAAGCTTTCTTT	CARGGQSNTEAFF
TRBJ2-2	NA	NA	TRBV9	TGTGCCAGCAGCCCGAGGGAGAACACCGGGGAGCTGTTTTTT	CASSPRENTGELFF
TRBJ2-7	NA	NA	TRBV2	TGTGCCAGTCACCGGGACCTACAAGGGGAGCAGTACTTC	CASHRDLQGEQYF
TRBJ2-5	NA	NA	TRBV7-2	TGTGCCAGCAGCTTAATGGGGGGCGCAGTGACCCAGTACTTC	CASSLMGGAVTQYF
TRBJ2-5	NA	NA	TRBV6-4	TGTGCCAGCAGTAACGACCCCACGGGGACCCAGTACTTC	CASSNDPTGTQYF
TRBJ2-7	TRBD1	NA	TRBV6-6	TGTGCCAGCAGCGAAGAGGGGGCCGGGCAGTACTTC	CASSEEGAGQYF
TRBJ2-1	TRBD2	NA	TRBV30	TGTGCCTGGACTAGCGGGAGGAAACATAGCAATGAGCAGTTCTTC	CAWTSGRKHSNEQFF
TRBJ1-2	NA	once	TRBV20-1	TGCAGTGCCCCCGGGTCGGGGGGCTACACCTTC	CSAPGSGGYTF
TRBJ2-1	NA	NA	TRBV18	TGTGCCAGCTCAGGAGGGGATGCGGTCTACAATGAGCAGTTCTTC	CASSGGDAVYNEQFF
TRBJ1-1	NA	few	TRBV12-5	TGTGCTAGCGCCCCTGCTCGGGACACTGAAGCTTTCTTT	CASAPARDTEAFF
TRBJ1-2	NA	NA	TRBV27	TGTGCCAGCTCGTTAAGTCGGCAGCTCTATGGCTACACCTTC	CASSLSRQLYGYTF
TRBJ2-2	TRBD2	NA	TRBV19	TGTGCCAGTAGTAGACTAGCGGGAGTTACCGGGGAGCTGTTTTTT	CASSRLAGVTGELFF
TRBJ1-4	NA	NA	TRBV5-1	TGCGCCAGCAGCCCTTCCCCCGCAACTAATGAAAAACTGTTTTTT	CASSPSPATNEKLFF